The rows below give T cell receptor beta chains drawn from one sample of a study of blood T cell repertoires in COVID-19. Assay used: immunoSEQ multiplex PCR; TCRdb lists only in-frame clones, some missing. The data contain 200,000 or so clones, roughly 80% of them singletons. Sequencing used peripheral blood. The receptor set was obtained from a woman aged 25 to 39 with acute or convalescent COVID-19. CDR3s include the opening cysteine and the closing phenylalanine or tryptophan. The D gene is left open where the match is weak. Not all rows give a size; the values are once, few, many and, for expanded clones, a class.

TRBV28,NA,TRBJ2-7,NA,CASTPGYEQYF,TGTGCCAGCACCCCCGGTTACGAGCAGTACTTC
TRBV13,NA,TRBJ1-2,once,CASSLARGMGGYTF,TGTGCCAGCAGCTTAGCACGGGGGATGGGTGGCTACACCTTC
TRBV30,TRBD1,TRBJ2-7,NA,CAWADRVEQYF,TGTGCCTGGGCGGACAGGGTTGAGCAGTACTTC
TRBV5-1,NA,TRBJ2-3,NA,CASSSTVSTDTQYF,TGCGCCAGCAGCTCGACAGTGAGCACAGATACGCAGTATTTT
TRBV6-5,NA,TRBJ2-1,NA,CASSLNRVTYNEQFF,TGTGCCAGCAGTCTTAACAGGGTCACCTACAATGAGCAGTTCTTC
TRBV12-3/TRBV12-4,TRBD1,TRBJ1-2,NA,CASSQTGDMGYTF,TGTGCCAGCAGTCAGACAGGGGATATGGGCTACACCTTC
TRBV28,NA,TRBJ1-4,once,CASSDLGGGRREKLFF,TGTGCCAGCAGTGACTTGGGAGGGGGGCGCAGGGAAAAACTGTTTTTT
TRBV7-3,TRBD2,TRBJ2-1,NA,CASSSGLAGGPSEQFF,TGTGCCAGCAGCTCTGGACTAGCGGGGGGGCCCAGTGAGCAGTTCTTC
TRBV19,NA,TRBJ2-6,NA,CASCSTNSGANVLTF,TGTGCCAGTTGTAGCACTAACTCTGGGGCCAACGTCCTGACTTTC
TRBV20-1,NA,TRBJ2-5,NA,CSAGTRETQYF,TGCAGTGCTGGGACACGAGAGACCCAGTACTTC
TRBV10-3,TRBD1,TRBJ1-5,once,CAISAAGQGPPRGQPQHF,TGTGCCATCAGTGCCGCGGGACAGGGTCCCCCGAGGGGTCAGCCCCAGCATTTT
TRBV7-9,NA,TRBJ1-6,NA,CASSLSVGTDTLHF,TGTGCCAGCAGCTTGTCGGTCGGAACAGACACCCTCCACTTT
TRBV30,TRBD1,TRBJ1-4,NA,CAWSRGTQGGEKLFF,TGTGCCTGGAGCCGGGGAACCCAGGGGGGTGAAAAACTGTTTTTT
TRBV19,NA,TRBJ2-3,NA,CASSTGRDFTDTQYF,TGTGCCAGTAGTACCGGCCGGGACTTCACAGATACGCAGTATTTT
TRBV7-2,NA,TRBJ1-2,once,CASSLAGANYGYTF,TGTGCCAGCAGCTTAGCAGGGGCGAACTATGGCTACACCTTC